These 11 T cell receptor beta chains originate from one sample sequenced in a study of response to subunit inactivated influenza vaccine. MiXCR was run by TCRdb on the RT-PCR reads, yielding one entry per CDR3 protein. The sample holds 800,000 to 1,000,000 distinct CDR3 sequences, around 21% seen once. The material sequenced was PBMCs from blood, taken roughly 5 days after vaccination. The receptors were sampled from a man aged 45-60 years who received an inactivated influenza vaccine.

This clonotype came up a few times. The rearrangement links TRBV20-1 to TRBJ2-1, with a tentative D call TRBD2 (6 bases). Germline V lookup: CDR1 DFQATT, CDR2 SNEGSKA (reference sequence). CDR3 length: 15 residues. Trimming removed 8 bases at V and 8 bases at J, with 25 bases between. CDR3 amino acids: CSYIHGVGSEDEQFF. Written as DNA, the CDR3 is TGCAGTTACATCCATGGGGTCGGGAGCGAGGATGAGCAGTTCTTC.

The V and J genes are TRBV20-1 and TRBJ1-2; 7 positions match TRBD1. The V gene's germline CDR1 is DFQATT and CDR2 SNEGSKA (reference sequence). The CDR3 has 16 residues. V was pared by 0 bases and J by 5 bases, with 12 bases of the junction left unmatched. CDR3 in DNA: TGCAGTGCTAGAGATCAACGAGGGGGCACTGGGTATGGCTACACCTTC. Residues: CSARDQRGGTGYGYTF.

J is TRBJ2-1 and V is TRBV6-2 or TRBV6-3, with unresolved D. Trimming pared 5 bases from V and 0 bases from J, leaving 11 bases between. The CDR3 is 15 amino acids. The germline V gene encodes CDR1 MNHEY and CDR2 SVGEGT. The CDR3 sequence is CASSKEWGSYNEQFF. CDR3 coding DNA: TGTGCCAGCAGTAAGGAGTGGGGCTCCTACAATGAGCAGTTCTTC.

The V call is TRBV19, the J call TRBJ1-5, with D maybe TRBD1 (5 bases). The CDR3 is made up of 15 amino acids. CDR1 LNHDA and CDR2 SQIVND come from the germline V gene (reference sequence). Trimming removed 1 base from V and 7 bases from J, with 14 bases in between. The CDR3 loop is CASSIGRQSIQPQHF. The CDR3 DNA follows: TGTGCCAGTAGTATAGGACGACAGTCGATCCAGCCCCAGCATTTT.

In its sample, this clonotype was seen once. The chain couples TRBV11-2 to TRBJ2-1; 7 bases fit TRBD2. CDR1 SGHAT and CDR2 FQNNGV come from the germline V gene. The CDR3 length is 15 residues. The J segment lost 3 bases and the V segment lost 2 bases, leaving 4 bases of the junction unmatched. The CDR3 region has the DNA TGTGCCAGCAGCTTACTAGCGGACTACTACAATGAGCAGTTCTTC. This translates into CASSLLADYYNEQFF.

CDR3 residues: CASSFTGDETQYF. The CDR3, as DNA: TGCGCCAGCAGCTTCACAGGGGACGAGACCCAGTACTTC. The chain uses TRBV5-1 and TRBJ2-5; 7 bases are a match to TRBD1. Germline CDR1 is SGHRS and CDR2 is YFSETQ. The CDR3 loop spans 13 amino acids. Trimming removed 2 bases from V and 5 bases from J; junction bases left unmatched: 3.

This clonotype appeared a few times. Written as DNA, the CDR3 is TGTGCCAGTAGTATAGTTCACGCGTACAATGAGCAGTTCTTC. It encodes CASSIVHAYNEQFF. The rearrangement uses TRBV19 and TRBJ2-1; no reliable D call. This CDR3 spans 14 amino acids. The V end was cut by 1 base, the J end by 4 bases, with 8 bases between. Germline CDR1 LNHDA, CDR2 SQIVND (reference sequence).

J is TRBJ2-5 and V is TRBV20-1; weak D call: TRBD1 (6 bases). V lost 6 bases to trimming and J lost 5 bases, with 7 bases between them. From germline, CDR1 is DFQATT and CDR2 SNEGSKA (reference sequence). The CDR3 totals 10 residues. The CDR3 reads CSADRETQYF. CDR3 DNA: TGCAGTGCCGACAGGGAGACCCAGTACTTC.

This sequence joins TRBV20-1 and TRBJ1-5, with D uncertain. The CDR3 length is 14 residues. V was clipped by 4 bases and J by 0 bases, with 10 bases between them. Germline CDR1 is DFQATT and CDR2 is SNEGSKA (reference sequence). The CDR3 sequence is CSATSSHSNQPQHF. CDR3 nucleotides: TGCAGTGCTACTAGTTCACATAGCAATCAGCCCCAGCATTTT.

This clonotype came up a few times. The chain employs TRBV12-3 or TRBV12-4 and TRBJ2-3; TRBD1 aligns across 7 bases. With 2 bases clipped from V and 5 bases from J, the junction kept 1 base outside the gene matches. The CDR3 has 13 amino acids. The CDR3 here is CASSLQGVDTQYF. CDR3 bases: TGTGCCAGCAGTTTACAGGGGGTAGATACGCAGTATTTT.

The rearrangement links TRBV10-3 to TRBJ2-1; D is perhaps TRBD2 (6 bases). CDR3 length equals 17 residues. Germline CDR1 ENHRY, CDR2 SYGVKD. V gave up 6 bases and J gave up 1 base, with 19 bases separating them. Here the CDR3 DNA reads TGTGCCATCAGGAGGGGCGGGATGGGAGAATCCTACAATGAGCAGTTCTTC. It codes for CAIRRGGMGESYNEQFF.